The 26 T cell receptor beta chains below all came from one sample that was sequenced in a study of cytotoxic CD8 clonotypes in ibrutinib-treated CLL. Clones were sequenced by immunoSEQ multiplex PCR, and TCRdb holds only the in-frame ones, with some missing. This sample has approximately 160,000 clones, with 70% to 90% found just once. Sequencing used PBMCs, obtained at disease progression, from a patient treated with ibrutinib. The receptors here all came from a human donor with chronic lymphocytic leukemia.

The V gene is TRBV11-3, the J gene TRBJ2-1; 10 bases match TRBD2. V dropped 5 bases and J dropped 2; count of bases not matched to a gene: 6. Germline loops: CDR1 SGHNT, CDR2 YENEEA. The CDR3 is 16 amino acids. CDR3: CASSRRAGGPYNEQFF. The CDR3 coding sequence is TGTGCCAGCAGCCGACGAGCGGGAGGGCCCTACAATGAGCAGTTCTTC.

The rearrangement links TRBV29-1 to TRBJ1-2; TRBD1 aligns across 10 bases. The CDR3 runs 14 residues. V dropped 6 bases and J dropped 7; count of bases not matched to a gene: 11. Germline lookup yields CDR1 SQVTM and CDR2 ANQGSEA. The CDR3 reads CSVGDRGGLGGYTF. CDR3 DNA sequence: TGCAGCGTCGGGGACAGGGGAGGACTTGGTGGCTACACCTTC.

The chain carries TRBV4-1 and TRBJ1-5; D gene unclear. This CDR3 spans 15 amino acids. Deletions cut 1 base from V and 0 bases from J, with 7 bases between. Germline loops: CDR1 MGHRA, CDR2 YSYEKL. The CDR3 nucleotides read TGCGCCAGCAGCCAAGGTGGCATTAGCAATCAGCCCCAGCATTTT. Its protein is CASSQGGISNQPQHF.

The V call is TRBV6-7, the J call TRBJ2-3; 10 bases line up with TRBD2. TRBV6-7 is classed as an ORF, of uncertain function. After removal of 5 bases from V and 2 bases from J, the junction contained 10 bases not matched to a gene. This CDR3 contains 17 residues. CDR3 residues: CASSHKLLAGNTDTQYF. CDR3 nucleotides: TGTGCCAGCAGTCATAAGCTACTAGCGGGGAACACAGATACGCAGTATTTT.

Of note for this clone: In this CDR3 the conserved last residue, phenylalanine or tryptophan, is missing, so a read error is likely. No DNA is shown, since the ends of the CDR3 on it are uncertain; the CDR3 is the one TCRdb lists. The chain carries TRBV21-1 and TRBJ1-2. TRBV21-1 is a recognized pseudogene. Including both end residues, the CDR3 is 11 amino acids long. CDR3 protein: CASRAGILGGT.

The chain has TRBV19 and TRBJ1-5, with 9 bases fitting TRBD1. The CDR3 has 15 residues. The trim removed 0 bases at V and 8 bases at J, leaving 5 bases unmatched. CDR1 and CDR2 from the germline V gene are LNHDA and SQIVND (reference sequence). CDR3: CASSIEGQGLKPQHF. CDR3 nucleotide sequence: TGTGCCAGTAGTATAGAGGGACAGGGATTAAAGCCCCAGCATTTT.

The chain's CDR3 is CASSGRQVIYTGELFF. For the CDR3, the DNA is TGTGCCAGCAGTGGAAGGCAGGTGATATACACCGGGGAGCTGTTTTTT. V and J are TRBV2 and TRBJ2-2; D call uncertain. The CDR3 loop spans 16 amino acids. Per germline, CDR1 SNHLY and CDR2 FYNNEI. V lost 4 bases, J lost 3 bases, and 15 bases lay in between. Variable domain in full (rest from reference TRBV2 and TRBJ2-2): EPEVTQTPSHQVTQMGQEVILRCVPISNHLYFYWYRQILGQKVEFLVSFYNNEISEKSEIFDDQFSVERPDGSNFTLKIRSTKLEDSAMYFCASSGRQVIYTGELFFGEGSRLTVL.

The chain has TRBV4-1 and TRBJ1-2; 8 nucleotides line up with TRBD1. Looked up from germline, CDR1 is MGHRA and CDR2 is YSYEKL. The CDR3 is made up of 17 amino acids. Losses at the gene ends were 4 bases for V and 5 bases for J; bases not matched to a gene: 15. The CDR3 is CASSRREQGESPYGYTF. Here the CDR3 DNA reads TGCGCCAGCAGCCGACGGGAACAGGGGGAGTCCCCTTATGGCTACACCTTC.

The J gene is TRBJ2-5, the V gene TRBV18; possible D gene TRBD1, 7 bases. The CDR3 spans 16 residues. Germline-derived CDR1 and CDR2 are KGHSH and LQKENI. The V and J ends lost 1 base and 2 bases respectively, with 14 bases between them. DNA of the CDR3: TGTGCCAGCTCACCACGAACAGGGGCGGGGCAAGAGACCCAGTACTTC. Translating gives CASSPRTGAGQETQYF. The whole variable domain, remainder taken from reference TRBV18 and TRBJ2-5, is NAGVMQNPRHLVRRRGQEARLRCSPMKGHSHVYWYRQLPEEGLKFMVYLQKENIIDESGMPKERFSAEFPKEGPSILRIQQVVRGDSAAYFCASSPRTGAGQETQYFGPGTRLLVL.

The rearrangement joins TRBV10-3 to TRBJ1-2, with D perhaps TRBD1 (6 bases). CDR3 length equals 15 residues. The germline gives CDR1 ENHRY, CDR2 SYGVKD. The V and J ends lost 6 bases and 4 bases respectively, with 18 bases between them. The CDR3, as DNA: TGTGCCATCAGCGTCGGACAGAAAAATACCTATGGCTACACCTTC. Translating gives CAISVGQKNTYGYTF.

The gene calls are TRBV4-1 and TRBJ2-5; 12 nucleotides align to TRBD2. Germline V CDR1 and CDR2: MGHRA, YSYEKL. With V trimmed by 0 bases and J by 9 bases, 8 bases remained unmatched. This CDR3 spans 16 amino acids. The CDR3 DNA reads as TGCGCCAGCAGCCAAGACCCTGGACTAGCGGGATTGCCCCAGTACTTC. Translated, it gives CASSQDPGLAGLPQYF.

CDR3 region: CASSPNRDSYGYTF. CDR3 nucleotide sequence: TGTGCCAGCTCACCGAACAGGGACAGTTATGGCTACACCTTC. This chain links TRBV18 with TRBJ1-2; 7 nucleotides line up with TRBD1. CDR3 length equals 14 residues. Per germline, CDR1 KGHSH and CDR2 LQKENI. Trimming took 3 bases from V and 5 from J; bases not matched to a gene: 6.

This chain links TRBV19 with TRBJ1-5; D call uncertain. Trimming removed 9 bases from V and 2 bases from J, with 11 bases in between. The germline V gene has CDR1 LNHDA and CDR2 SQIVND (reference sequence). There are 13 residues in the CDR3. CDR3 loop: CARKRGGNQPQHF. The CDR3 DNA reads as TGTGCCAGAAAACGGGGAGGCAATCAGCCCCAGCATTTT.

This chain uses TRBV5-4 with TRBJ2-7; possible D gene TRBD2, 5 bases. V lost 4 bases and J 4 bases, leaving 9 bases between the germline ends. This CDR3 is 12 amino acids long. Per the germline V gene, CDR1 is SGHNT and CDR2 is YYREEE (reference sequence). The CDR3 reads CASSGRGYEQYF. The CDR3 coding sequence is TGTGCCAGCAGCGGACGGGGATACGAGCAGTACTTC.

The chain has TRBV7-2 and TRBJ2-2; TRBD1 is a possible D gene (5 bases). Trimming pared 1 base from V and 4 bases from J, leaving 10 bases between. CDR3 size: 15 residues. Looked up from germline, CDR1 is SGHTA and CDR2 is FQGNSA. The chain's CDR3 is CASSLVRTFTGELFF. In DNA, the CDR3 is TGTGCCAGCAGCTTAGTTCGGACATTCACCGGGGAGCTGTTTTTT.

This chain links TRBV5-1 with TRBJ2-7; D ambiguous. The CDR3 is 14 residues long. V lost 4 bases, J lost 3 bases, and 14 bases lay in between. Germline values: CDR1 SGHRS, CDR2 YFSETQ. The CDR3: CASSQETLYYEQYF. The CDR3 DNA is TGCGCCAGCAGCCAAGAGACCTTATACTACGAGCAGTACTTC.

The chain uses TRBV6-5 and TRBJ2-7; D is perhaps TRBD1 (6 bases). V was shortened by 6 bases and J by 5 bases, with 20 bases between the two germline ends. The CDR3 loop spans 15 amino acids. In germline, CDR1 is MNHEY, CDR2 SVGAGI. The CDR3 sequence is CASSRETTGFDEQYF. CDR3 in DNA: TGTGCCAGCAGCAGGGAAACAACAGGGTTCGACGAGCAGTACTTC.

The CDR3 bases are TGTGCCAGCAGTCGGGACTCAGAGATCCACGAGCAGTACTTC. This translates into CASSRDSEIHEQYF. V is TRBV28 and J is TRBJ2-7; maybe TRBD2 (6 bases). This CDR3 has 14 amino acids. CDR1 MDHEN and CDR2 SYDVKM come from the germline V gene. Trimming cost V 5 bases and J 5 bases, with 16 bases left between them.

The V and J genes are TRBV28 and TRBJ1-2; possible D gene TRBD1, 5 bases. The germline V and J ends were trimmed by 5 bases and 4 bases, with 11 bases remaining between them. The length of the CDR3 is 13 residues. CDR1 and CDR2 (germline): MDHEN, SYDVKM. The CDR3 DNA sequence: TGTGCCAGCAGTGGAAGACAGCCCTATGGCTACACCTTC. Translating gives CASSGRQPYGYTF.

The chain recombines TRBV5-6 with TRBJ2-1; 7 bases are a match to TRBD1. The V and J ends lost 4 bases and 9 bases, in that order; junction bases with no gene match: 16. This CDR3 contains 16 residues. Germline V gene data show CDR1 as SGHDT and CDR2 as YYEEEE. CDR3 protein: CASSLRQGVFIGEQFF. The CDR3 DNA reads TGTGCCAGCAGCCTTCGGCAGGGGGTCTTTATCGGTGAGCAGTTCTTC.

The genes are TRBV4-1 and TRBJ1-1; D is unclear. Trimming took off 4 bases at V and 3 bases at J, with 15 bases between the two ends. The CDR3 sequence is 15 residues long. Germline V gene sequence: CDR1 MGHRA, CDR2 YSYEKL. CDR3 in DNA: TGCGCCAGCAGCCTTCGGGGTGGGGTGGACACTGAAGCTTTCTTT. This codes for CASSLRGGVDTEAFF.

This clone was found a few times. The rearrangement uses TRBV6-5 and TRBJ2-1; TRBD1 aligns across 9 bases. V was pared by 1 base and J by 9 bases, with 1 base of the junction left unmatched. CDR3 length: 13 amino acids. Germline V gene lookup returns CDR1 MNHEY and CDR2 SVGAGI. CDR3 sequence (DNA): TGTGCCAGCAGTTACTACAGGGGGCTTGAGCAGTTCTTC. Its translation: CASSYYRGLEQFF.

This chain links TRBV11-2 with TRBJ2-7; D might be TRBD1 (6 bases). Germline assignment: CDR1 SGHAT and CDR2 FQNNGV. V lost 0 bases and J lost 3, with 12 bases in between. The CDR3 has 15 amino acids. CDR3 DNA: TGTGCCAGCAGCTTAGACCGGGACACTGTCTACGAGCAGTACTTC. The encoded protein is CASSLDRDTVYEQYF. The full variable domain, with the rest looked up from reference TRBV11-2 and TRBJ2-7, is EAGVAQSPRYKIIEKRQSVAFWCNPISGHATLYWYQQILGQGPKLLIQFQNNGVVDDSQLPKDRFSAERLKGVDSTLKIQPAKLEDSAVYLCASSLDRDTVYEQYFGPGTRLTVT.

The chain couples TRBV4-1 to TRBJ2-7; 7 positions match TRBD2. The CDR3 has 14 residues. V trimming: 0 bases; J trimming: 3 bases; junction bases outside the gene matches: 2. CDR1 and CDR2 from the germline V gene are MGHRA and YSYEKL. CDR3 nucleotides: TGCGCCAGCAGCCAAGAAGCGGGGTACTACGAGCAGTACTTC. This gives the protein CASSQEAGYYEQYF.

This chain uses TRBV7-2 with TRBJ1-2; D gene uncertain. Germline CDR1 is SGHTA and CDR2 is FQGNSA. The V gene lost 1 base and the J gene lost 5 bases, with 11 bases spanning the gap. The CDR3 length is 14 residues. The CDR3 region is CASSLVALLYGYTF. Here the CDR3 DNA reads TGTGCCAGCAGCTTAGTGGCCCTGCTTTATGGCTACACCTTC. Full variable domain (remainder filled in from reference TRBV7-2 and TRBJ1-2): GAGVSQSPSNKVTEKGKDVELRCDPISGHTALYWYRQSLGQGLEFLIYFQGNSAPDKSGLPSDRFSAERTGGSVSTLTIQRTQQEDSAVYLCASSLVALLYGYTFGSGTRLTVV.

V usage is TRBV6-4 and J usage is TRBJ2-1; TRBD1 is a possible D gene (6 bases). The CDR3 runs to 13 residues. V was pared by 5 bases and J by 9 bases, with 14 bases between. Germline V gene sequence: CDR1 MRHNA, CDR2 SNTAGT. The chain's CDR3 is CASSRERDTEQFF. CDR3 in DNA: TGTGCCAGCAGTAGAGAAAGGGACACTGAGCAGTTCTTC.